This T cell receptor (beta chain) was identified in a study of blood T cell repertoires in COVID-19. Study at large: Italy, Spain and the United States were the sources of the convalescent and acute COVID-19 samples.

This CDR3 contains 13 residues. Germline loops: CDR1 LGHDT, CDR2 YNNKEL (reference sequence). Trimming shortened V by 7 bases and J by 5 bases, and 12 bases separated the two germline ends. The method was immunoSEQ multiplex PCR; TCRdb's version includes in-frame clones alone and lacks a portion of them. The table has 50,000 or so clones, 85% to 95% seen once. This TCR came from a woman aged 80 or over with acute or convalescent COVID-19. The J gene is TRBJ1-3, the V gene TRBV3-1 (or the pseudogene TRBV3-2); weak D call: TRBD1 (5 bases). Specimen: peripheral blood. This CDR3 reads CASIGVDRNTIYF. The CDR3 DNA is TGTGCCAGCATAGGGGTCGACCGAAACACCATATATTTT.